This entry concerns a single TCR beta chain. What it binds is unknown. This entry belongs to a study of B cell selection in AIRE deficiency. Study observations and caveats: TCRbeta-only data showed roughly a third of shared healthy Treg sequences in healthy Tconv. Shared Treg sequences had shorter CDR3s, biased toward rearrangements with few non-templated insertions.

Regulatory T cells were sorted as CD4+CD25hiCD127low/negative. Method: immunoSEQ multiplex PCR; TCRdb's copy keeps in-frame clones and lacks some. The sample contains approximately 26,000 clones, approximately 90% of which appear only once. The length of the CDR3 is 11 residues. The germline V gene encodes CDR1 DFQATT and CDR2 SNEGSKA (reference sequence). The V and J ends lost 7 bases and 4 bases respectively, with 7 bases between them. The receptor was isolated from a human donor in good health. Sequencing was performed on CD4+CD25+ Tregs sorted from PBMCs. The chain joins TRBV20-1 to TRBJ2-2; D not resolved. CDR3 nucleotides: TGCAGTGGTTGGGGCACCGGGGAGCTGTTTTTT. This sequence encodes CSGWGTGELFF.